A single sample gave rise to the 21 T cell receptor beta chains below, sequenced in a study of vaccination effects on CD4 cells after COVID-19 (dated by TCRdb to between 2021 and 2024). Receptors were amplified or captured by the immunoSEQ multiplex PCR assay. The source is immuneACCESS, and TCRdb retained only in-frame sequences with V and J called. Part of the clones is not carried over; for the studies checked, unresolved V genes explain less than half of this, and the remainder is unexplained. Across this sample there are 25,000 to 40,000 clones, with about two thirds seen only once. In total, the top ten clones hold nearly 9% of the sample. Their target antigens are unknown. In the ViraFEST assay, PBMC were stimulated with viral peptide pools, and antigen-specific CD4+ T cell clonotypes were then identified by expansion using TCR sequencing. After approximately eleven days of culture, CD4+ T cells were isolated with the EasySep CD4+ T cell isolation kit. Two doses of either the BNT162b2 or the mRNA-1273 mRNA SARS-CoV-2 vaccine were administered to participants.

This material consisted of CD4+ T cells from PBMCs cultured with SARS-CoV-2 spike peptides, taken after COVID-19 vaccination. Reading the label with the study, this specimen's cell subset or site is: SARS-CoV-2 spike overlapping peptide pool stimulation. These receptors originate from a human donor who received a COVID-19 vaccine.

The rearrangement links TRBV11-2 to TRBJ2-1; 11 nucleotides align to TRBD2. Germline V gene data show CDR1 as SGHAT and CDR2 as FQNNGV. Unmatched junction bases numbered 3, after V lost 3 bases and J lost 5 bases. The CDR3 has 15 residues. For the CDR3, the DNA is TGTGCCAGCAGCTTCACTAGCGGGGGCCACAATGAGCAGTTCTTC. Amino acid sequence: CASSFTSGGHNEQFF.

V usage is TRBV7-8 and J usage is TRBJ2-7; 9 bases map to TRBD1. V lost 3 bases, J lost 3 bases, and 12 bases stayed unmatched. CDR1 is SGHVS, CDR2 FQNEAQ, per germline. The CDR3 length is 17 residues. CDR3 sequence (DNA): TGTGCCAGCAGCTTGTCTACAGGGGGCGTAGGGCGCTACGAGCAGTACTTC. This sequence encodes CASSLSTGGVGRYEQYF.

This chain connects TRBV29-1 to TRBJ1-3; D is uncertain. Germline V gene data show CDR1 as SQVTM and CDR2 as ANQGSEA. With 8 bases removed from V and 1 base from J, the gap between germline ends came to 9 bases. The CDR3 runs 12 residues. The CDR3 DNA reads as TGCAGCAGCTGGGGATCTGGAAACACCATATATTTT. It specifies CSSWGSGNTIYF.

Here the CDR3 reads CASRITGGSYEQYF. The CDR3 DNA is TGTGCCAGTAGGATTACAGGGGGGTCCTACGAGCAGTACTTC. V gene TRBV19 combines with J gene TRBJ2-7; 8 nucleotides align to TRBD1. V shed 6 bases and J 1 base; nucleotides not matched to a gene: 5. Germline CDR1 is LNHDA and CDR2 is SQIVND (reference sequence). The CDR3 extends over 14 amino acids. The variable domain in full, completed from reference TRBV19 and TRBJ2-7, reads DGGITQSPKYLFRKEGQNVTLSCEQNLNHDAMYWYRQDPGQGLRLIYYSQIVNDFQKGDIAEGYSVSREKKESFPLTVTSAQKNPTAFYLCASRITGGSYEQYFGPGTRLTVT.

This CDR3 is CATSEGGQGANYGYTF. The CDR3 coding sequence is TGTGCCACCAGTGAGGGGGGACAGGGGGCTAACTATGGCTACACCTTC. The chain employs TRBV24-1 and TRBJ1-2, with 11 nucleotides matching TRBD1. The ends lost 4 bases at V and 0 bases at J; junction bases unmatched: 3. Germline loops: CDR1 KGHDR, CDR2 SFDVKD. This CDR3 region has 16 residues.

The chain recombines TRBV5-1 with TRBJ2-5; unclear D gene. V was trimmed by 1 base and J by 2 bases, leaving 12 bases between them. CDR1 is SGHRS, CDR2 YFSETQ, per germline. CDR3 size: 15 residues. The CDR3 loop is CASSLSPTRQETQYF. The CDR3 DNA follows: TGCGCCAGCAGCTTGTCGCCGACAAGACAAGAGACCCAGTACTTC.

This clone has a single count. The chain links TRBV18 to TRBJ2-4, with 7 bases identical to TRBD2. From germline, CDR1 is KGHSH and CDR2 LQKENI. V trimming: 3 bases; J trimming: 0 bases; junction bases outside the gene matches: 2. There are 15 residues in the CDR3. The CDR3 reads CASSPASGAKNIQYF. CDR3 nucleotide sequence: TGTGCCAGCTCACCGGCTAGCGGAGCCAAAAACATTCAGTACTTC.

This chain joins TRBV18 and TRBJ2-2; tentatively, D is TRBD1 (6 bases). Looked up from germline, CDR1 is KGHSH and CDR2 is LQKENI. The CDR3 consists of 15 residues. Trimming took off 6 bases at V and 9 bases at J, with 20 bases between the two ends. The CDR3 DNA follows: TGTGCCAGCTCCCCCCCTGGGGGCGGATCCCGGGAGCTGTTTTTT. Translated: CASSPPGGGSRELFF.

The chain has TRBV27 and TRBJ2-1, with 9 bases fitting TRBD1. The germline V gene has CDR1 MNHEY and CDR2 SMNVEV (reference sequence). The CDR3 has 14 residues. Trimming at V came to 5 bases and at J to 6 bases, leaving 5 bases not matched to a gene. The chain's CDR3 is CASSVRTGVNEQFF. In nucleotides, the CDR3 is TGTGCCAGCAGTGTCCGGACAGGGGTCAATGAGCAGTTCTTC.

The CDR3 sequence is CASSRDGGYEQYF. CDR3 DNA: TGTGCCAGCAGCCGGGACGGAGGGTACGAGCAGTACTTC. The chain is built from TRBV2 and TRBJ2-7, with D perhaps matching TRBD2 (6 bases). V was shortened by 6 bases and J by 4 bases, with 13 bases between the two germline ends. The germline gives CDR1 SNHLY, CDR2 FYNNEI. There are 13 residues in the CDR3.

This clone was found a few times. This chain joins TRBV4-1 and TRBJ2-7; D remains ambiguous. The CDR3 is 14 residues long. V was clipped by 4 bases and J by 5 bases, with 15 bases between them. Germline lookup yields CDR1 MGHRA and CDR2 YSYEKL. For the CDR3, the DNA is TGCGCCAGCAGCCCCCCTCAACGAGGCCACGAGCAGTACTTC. Its protein is CASSPPQRGHEQYF.

V is TRBV28 and J is TRBJ2-7; TRBD2 might be the D (6 bases). This CDR3 contains 13 residues. V was trimmed by 1 base and J by 12 bases, leaving 16 bases between them. The germline V gene has CDR1 MDHEN and CDR2 SYDVKM. CDR3 amino acids: CASSLFTSKGMYF. The CDR3 nucleotides are TGTGCCAGCAGTTTATTCACTAGCAAAGGCATGTACTTC.

This sequence joins TRBV9 and TRBJ2-5; D may match TRBD1 or TRBD2 (5 bases each). This CDR3 is built from 15 residues. Germline V lookup: CDR1 SGDLS, CDR2 YYNGEE. V was shortened by 4 bases and J by 7 bases, with 20 bases between the two germline ends. The CDR3 DNA follows: TGTGCCAGCAGCTCGAGAGAGGGGCGAGGAGGGACCCAGTACTTC. Translation: CASSSREGRGGTQYF.

The chain joins TRBV10-3 to TRBJ2-5, with D perhaps TRBD1 (5 bases). Germline CDR1 ENHRY, CDR2 SYGVKD. V dropped 3 bases and J dropped 5 bases, with 10 bases sitting between them. This CDR3 has 13 residues. The CDR3 loop reads CAISDGPGETQYF. The CDR3 DNA follows: TGTGCCATCAGTGATGGTCCAGGGGAGACCCAGTACTTC.

The chain is built from TRBV27 and TRBJ1-5, with TRBD1 matching 10 bases. The germline V gene encodes CDR1 MNHEY and CDR2 SMNVEV (reference sequence). CDR3 length: 16 residues. The V gene end was trimmed by 6 bases and the J gene end by 6 bases; junction bases not matched to a gene: 11. CDR3 DNA: TGTGCCAGCAGAAGTCAGGGACAGGGGCTGGGTCAGCCCCAGCATTTT. The encoded protein is CASRSQGQGLGQPQHF.

The CDR3 loop reads CASSPGAGRPNTGELFF. The CDR3 coding sequence is TGTGCCAGCAGCCCCGGCGCGGGGAGGCCGAACACCGGGGAGCTGTTTTTT. V gene TRBV11-2 combines with J gene TRBJ2-2, with D possibly TRBD2 on 6 matching bases. Trimming removed 5 bases at V and 0 bases at J, with 16 bases between. The CDR3 has 17 amino acids. Looked up from germline, CDR1 is SGHAT and CDR2 is FQNNGV. The full variable domain, with the rest looked up from reference TRBV11-2 and TRBJ2-2, is EAGVAQSPRYKIIEKRQSVAFWCNPISGHATLYWYQQILGQGPKLLIQFQNNGVVDDSQLPKDRFSAERLKGVDSTLKIQPAKLEDSAVYLCASSPGAGRPNTGELFFGEGSRLTVL.

This clone was counted a few times. V and J are TRBV25-1 and TRBJ1-1, with D possibly being TRBD1 (5 bases). The CDR3 contains 12 residues. Germline-derived CDR1 and CDR2 are MGHDK and SYGVNS. Trimming cost V 7 bases and J 7 bases, with 13 bases left between them. CDR3: CASNLNGGEAFF. CDR3 in DNA: TGTGCCAGCAACCTCAATGGGGGTGAAGCTTTCTTT.

The gene calls are TRBV10-1 and TRBJ1-4; 9 bases fit TRBD1. CDR3 length: 15 amino acids. Germline V lookup: CDR1 WNHNN, CDR2 SYGVQD (reference sequence). Germline trimming cut 0 bases from V and 8 bases from J; bases unmatched to any gene: 4. CDR3 DNA: TGCGCCAGCAGTGAGTCCGGGACAGGGCCGGAAAAACTGTTTTTT. Encoded protein: CASSESGTGPEKLFF.

In this sample, this clone turned up once. The DNA for the CDR3 is TGTGCCTGGAGTCGGGACACCAGCGCCTACAATGAGCAGTTCTTC. It translates to CAWSRDTSAYNEQFF. The chain joins TRBV30 to TRBJ2-1; D is possibly TRBD1 (6 bases). CDR3 length: 15 amino acids. V lost 2 bases, J lost 2 bases, and 13 bases lay in between. Per the germline V gene, CDR1 is GTSNPN and CDR2 is SVGIG (reference sequence).

This clone has just a few counts. The V call is TRBV6-1, the J call TRBJ2-2, with TRBD2 identical over 7 bases. CDR3 length: 14 amino acids. The ends lost 2 bases at V and 3 bases at J; junction bases unmatched: 0. Germline V gene data show CDR1 as MNHNS and CDR2 as SASEGT. This CDR3 reads CASSETSDTGELFF. For the CDR3, the DNA is TGTGCCAGCAGTGAAACTAGCGACACCGGGGAGCTGTTTTTT.

The V gene is TRBV10-2, the J gene TRBJ2-1; the match to TRBD1 covers 9 bases. Losses at the gene ends were 7 bases for V and 4 bases for J; bases not matched to a gene: 5. Germline CDR1 and CDR2: WSHSY and SAAADI. This CDR3 has 14 residues. The DNA for the CDR3 is TGCGCCAGCATTGACAGGGGGTTTTACAATGAGCAGTTCTTC. It is translated as CASIDRGFYNEQFF.